Detailed here is one T cell receptor (beta chain). This specimen belongs to a study of blood T cell repertoires in COVID-19. Clinical history reported by participants formed the basis on which cohorts were assigned. Some clones are missing from TCRdb's copy, which holds only in-frame ones; the method was immunoSEQ multiplex PCR. Among 200,000 to 250,000 clones listed, roughly 91% were seen once. The germline CDR1 and CDR2 sequences are SQVTM and ANQGSEA. The CDR3 covers 12 residues. Trimming removed 3 bases from V and 7 bases from J; junction bases left unmatched: 5. This rearrangement joins TRBV29-1 to TRBJ2-7, with 8 nucleotides matching TRBD1. The sample comprised PBMCs or T cells enriched from blood (not recorded which). The sequence came from a man aged 25 to 40 in a cohort exposed to, infected with or recovered from COVID-19 (not recorded which). In nucleotides, the CDR3 is TGCAGCGTTGACAGGGGGCGTGAAGAGCAGTACTTC. Its translation: CSVDRGREEQYF.